These 14 T cell receptor beta chains were sequenced from one sample in a study of blood T cell repertoires in COVID-19. Profiling relied on immunoSEQ multiplex PCR, and the TCRdb table lists in-frame clones only, not all of them. The sample lists tens of thousands of clones, around 83% occurring once. Sequencing was done on a sample of peripheral blood. All receptors derive from a man aged 50-59 years with COVID-19, enrolled during active disease.

V is TRBV3-1 (or the pseudogene TRBV3-2) and J is TRBJ1-3; 7 bases line up with TRBD1. Germline CDR1 is LGHDT and CDR2 is YNNKEL (reference sequence). V lost 6 bases to trimming and J lost 4 bases; unmatched junction nucleotides: 3. The CDR3 covers 13 residues. The DNA for the CDR3 is TGTGCCAGCAGTCGGACAGGCGGAAACACCATATATTTT. The encoded protein is CASSRTGGNTIYF.

The rearrangement uses TRBV7-9 and TRBJ1-5; possible D gene TRBD1, 5 bases. CDR1 and CDR2 (germline): SEHNR, FQNEAQ (reference sequence). Trimming took off 4 bases at V and 1 base at J, with 8 bases between the two ends. CDR3 length equals 14 residues. The DNA for the CDR3 is TGTGCCAGCAGCTCCGGACAAAGCAATCAGCCCCAGCATTTT. Protein: CASSSGQSNQPQHF.

The chain carries TRBV29-1 and TRBJ2-2; 9 bases map to TRBD1. The ends lost 7 bases at V and 5 bases at J; junction bases unmatched: 8. Germline V gene data show CDR1 as SQVTM and CDR2 as ANQGSEA. This CDR3 is 14 amino acids long. CDR3 bases: TGCAGCGCGTCCGGGACAGGGTTTACCGGGGAGCTGTTTTTT. Translation gives CSASGTGFTGELFF.

This clone was observed a single time. The V call is TRBV2, the J call TRBJ1-6, with TRBD1 matching over 7 bases. Trimming took 5 bases from V and 10 from J; bases not matched to a gene: 11. Germline lookup yields CDR1 SNHLY and CDR2 FYNNEI. The CDR3 is 15 residues long. The CDR3 spells CASSPARGKESPLHF. The CDR3 DNA is TGTGCCAGCAGTCCCGCCAGGGGGAAAGAATCACCCCTCCACTTT.

The chain has TRBV29-1 and TRBJ1-2, with D perhaps matching TRBD1 (6 bases). Germline CDR1 SQVTM, CDR2 ANQGSEA. V lost 4 bases and J lost 6, with 9 bases in between. This CDR3 comprises 11 residues. In DNA, the CDR3 is TGCAGCGTTGGGCAGGGGAATGGCTACACCTTC. Translation gives CSVGQGNGYTF.

J is TRBJ1-4 and V is TRBV6-1; no firm D call. Trimming removed 1 base from V and 7 bases from J, with 4 bases in between. Germline CDR1 reads MNHNS; CDR2 reads SASEGT. This CDR3 is built from 12 residues. DNA of the CDR3: TGTGCCAGCAGTGAAGTCAGTGAAAAACTGTTTTTT. The encoded protein is CASSEVSEKLFF.

This clone was seen only once. This sequence joins TRBV28 and TRBJ1-5; 9 positions agree with TRBD1. This CDR3 is 14 amino acids long. V lost 6 bases, J lost 4 bases, and 4 bases stayed unmatched. The germline gives CDR1 MDHEN, CDR2 SYDVKM. The DNA of the CDR3 is TGTGCCAGCAGGGGGACAGGGAAAAATCAGCCCCAGCATTTT. Translating it yields CASRGTGKNQPQHF.

The V call is TRBV28, the J call TRBJ1-2; TRBD1 agrees at 10 bases. Trimming removed 4 bases from V and 7 bases from J; junction bases left unmatched: 6. From germline, CDR1 is MDHEN and CDR2 SYDVKM. The CDR3 covers 14 residues. CDR3 nucleotides: TGTGCCAGCAGTTCAATTGACAGGGGGCTTGGCTACACCTTC. It translates to CASSSIDRGLGYTF.

The J gene is TRBJ2-1, the V gene TRBV30; 11 nucleotides agree with TRBD2. Looked up from germline, CDR1 is GTSNPN and CDR2 is SVGIG (reference sequence). This CDR3 is built from 14 residues. V shed 4 bases and J 5 bases; nucleotides not matched to a gene: 4. CDR3 nucleotides: TGTGCCTGGAAGACTAGCGGGATAAACAATGAGCAGTTCTTC. Protein product: CAWKTSGINNEQFF.

This clone was found a few times. V and J are TRBV7-2 and TRBJ1-2; perhaps TRBD1 as D (5 bases). Deletions cut 3 bases from V and 6 bases from J, with 14 bases between. This CDR3 contains 14 residues. Germline V CDR1 and CDR2: SGHTA, FQGNSA. The CDR3 DNA reads as TGTGCCAGCAGCTTCGGAGGTGGGGGGAATGGCTACACCTTC. Amino acids: CASSFGGGGNGYTF.

The rearrangement uses TRBV19 and TRBJ1-5; D call uncertain. Between the trimmed V and J ends, which lost 5 bases and 1 base, there was a span of 12 bases. The CDR3 is 15 amino acids. Germline V lookup: CDR1 LNHDA, CDR2 SQIVND (reference sequence). DNA for the CDR3: TGTGCCAGTAGTCTCCTCTTACAGAGCAATCAGCCCCAGCATTTT. Translation gives CASSLLLQSNQPQHF.

The chain has TRBV9 and TRBJ2-2, with a weak D call TRBD1 (5 bases). V gave up 4 bases and J gave up 3 bases, with 10 bases separating them. Germline V gene data show CDR1 as SGDLS and CDR2 as YYNGEE. This CDR3 comprises 14 residues. The CDR3 coding sequence is TGTGCCAGCAGCCCCCTCAGGGACACCGGGGAGCTGTTTTTT. It yields the protein CASSPLRDTGELFF.

The chain carries TRBV28 and TRBJ2-6; TRBD2 matches 7 bases. Germline CDR1 is MDHEN and CDR2 is SYDVKM. V shed 5 bases, J shed 2 bases, and the junction held 9 bases outside the gene matches. The CDR3 is made up of 17 amino acids. CDR3 nucleotide sequence: TGTGCCAGCAGTGCCCCCGGCCGGGGGGCTGGGGCCAACGTCCTGACTTTC. Its protein product is CASSAPGRGAGANVLTF.

This sequence joins TRBV6-6 and TRBJ2-3; 10 bases agree with TRBD2. This CDR3 contains 15 residues. The germline V gene has CDR1 MNHNY and CDR2 SVGAGI (reference sequence). V lost 2 bases and J lost 6; bases outside the gene matches: 5. The CDR3 region is CASSYPSGRMDTQYF. The CDR3 nucleotides read TGTGCCAGCAGTTACCCTAGCGGGAGAATGGATACGCAGTATTTT.